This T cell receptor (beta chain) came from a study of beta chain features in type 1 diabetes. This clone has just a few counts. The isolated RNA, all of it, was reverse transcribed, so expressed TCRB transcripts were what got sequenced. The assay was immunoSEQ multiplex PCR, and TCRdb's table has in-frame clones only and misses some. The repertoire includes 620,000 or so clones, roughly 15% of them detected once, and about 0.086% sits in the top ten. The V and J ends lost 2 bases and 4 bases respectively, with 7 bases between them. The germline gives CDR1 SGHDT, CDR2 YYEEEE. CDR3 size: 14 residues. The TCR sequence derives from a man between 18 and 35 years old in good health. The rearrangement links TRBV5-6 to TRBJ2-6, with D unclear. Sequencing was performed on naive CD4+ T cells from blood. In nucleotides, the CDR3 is TGTGCCAGCAGCTTCCCTACGGGGGCCAACGTCCTGACTTTC. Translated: CASSFPTGANVLTF.